This is a list of T cell receptor beta chains from one sample in a study of cytomegalovirus exposure and HLA in healthy donors. Profiled with immunoSEQ multiplex PCR; TCRdb holds only in-frame clones, not every one. The sample shows 100,000 to 120,000 clones, 75% to 85% of them seen only once. The sequenced sample was PBMCs. These receptors came from a man between 18 and 35 years old in good health and CMV-seronegative. The CDR3 runs from the conserved cysteine through the conserved F or W. D genes are given only for firm matches. The size entry is marked missing in some rows and otherwise reads once, few, many or a size class.

TRBV7-9,-,TRBJ1-2,-,CASSLKQGETFNYGYTF,TGTGCCAGCAGCTTAAAACAGGGAGAGACCTTTAACTATGGCTACACCTTC
TRBV19,-,TRBJ2-3,TRBD2,CASSGPGLAGGRRGTDTQYF,TGTGCCAGTAGTGGTCCCGGACTAGCGGGAGGGCGGCGGGGCACAGATACGCAGTATTTT
TRBV27,-,TRBJ1-1,TRBD1,CASSLYQGANTEAFF,TGTGCCAGCAGTTTATACCAGGGGGCGAACACTGAAGCTTTCTTT
TRBV7-2,-,TRBJ1-2,TRBD1,CASSQKIPQGGHGYTF,TGTGCCAGCAGCCAAAAAATTCCCCAGGGGGGTCATGGCTACACCTTC
TRBV28,once,TRBJ2-1,TRBD2,CASSNLLAGVKYNEQFF,TGTGCCAGCAGTAACTTACTAGCGGGAGTTAAGTACAATGAGCAGTTCTTC
TRBV28,-,TRBJ2-1,-,CAIEGNEQFF,TGTGCCATCGAGGGCAATGAGCAGTTCTTC
TRBV6-5,-,TRBJ2-3,-,CASSFQLVSDTQYF,TGTGCCAGCAGTTTCCAACTAGTTTCGGATACGCAGTATTTT
TRBV29-1,once,TRBJ1-1,TRBD1,CSVRTGANTEAFF,TGCAGCGTCCGTACAGGGGCCAACACTGAAGCTTTCTTT
TRBV5-4,-,TRBJ2-7,-,CASSLAGGWEYF,TGTGCCAGCAGCTTGGCCGGGGGATGGGAGTACTTC
TRBV7-9,-,TRBJ1-2,-,CASSNGADSTGGYTF,TGTGCCAGCAGCAATGGTGCGGATTCGACTGGGGGCTACACCTTC